The present T cell receptor (beta chain) was sequenced within a study of T cells after yellow fever vaccination. With 8 bases clipped from V and 2 bases from J, the junction kept 9 bases outside the gene matches. The CDR3 extends over 14 amino acids. The germline V gene has CDR1 SGHTA and CDR2 FQGNSA. TCRdb redid the calling of the 5' RACE reads with MiXCR, one entry per CDR3 protein. Seen here are hundreds of thousands of distinct CDR3 sequences, 9% to 15% observed once, and the top ten hold 15%. The source is a man aged 25-40 years who received the YFV17D yellow fever vaccine. The chain recombines TRBV7-2 with TRBJ2-7; 7 nucleotides match TRBD1. The specimen was PBMCs, collected on the day of the yellow fever booster vaccination. The CDR3 DNA sequence: TGTGCCAGCTTGAAGGACAGGACGACCTACGAGCAGTACTTC. This sequence encodes CASLKDRTTYEQYF.